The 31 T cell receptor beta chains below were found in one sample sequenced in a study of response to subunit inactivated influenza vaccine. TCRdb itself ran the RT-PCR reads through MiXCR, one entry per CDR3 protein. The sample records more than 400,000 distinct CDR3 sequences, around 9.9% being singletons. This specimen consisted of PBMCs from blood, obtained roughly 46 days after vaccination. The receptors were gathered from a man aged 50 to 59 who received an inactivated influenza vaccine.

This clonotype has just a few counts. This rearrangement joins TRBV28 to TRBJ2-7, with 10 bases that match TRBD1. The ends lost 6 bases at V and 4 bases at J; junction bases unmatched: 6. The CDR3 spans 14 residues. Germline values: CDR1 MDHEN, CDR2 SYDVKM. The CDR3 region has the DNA TGTGCCAGCAGGCCGGGACAGGGGTTGTACGAGCAGTACTTC. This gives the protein CASRPGQGLYEQYF. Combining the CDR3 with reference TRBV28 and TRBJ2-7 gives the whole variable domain DVKVTQSSRYLVKRTGEKVFLECVQDMDHENMFWYRQDPGLGLRLIYFSYDVKMKEKGDIPEGYSVSREKKERFSLILESASTNQTSMYLCASRPGQGLYEQYFGPGTRLTVT.

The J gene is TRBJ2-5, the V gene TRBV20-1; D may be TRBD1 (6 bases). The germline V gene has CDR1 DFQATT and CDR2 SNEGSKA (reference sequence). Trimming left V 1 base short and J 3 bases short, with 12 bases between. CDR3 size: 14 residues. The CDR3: CSARVRDTKETQYF. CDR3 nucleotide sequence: TGCAGTGCTAGAGTTAGGGACACGAAAGAGACCCAGTACTTC.

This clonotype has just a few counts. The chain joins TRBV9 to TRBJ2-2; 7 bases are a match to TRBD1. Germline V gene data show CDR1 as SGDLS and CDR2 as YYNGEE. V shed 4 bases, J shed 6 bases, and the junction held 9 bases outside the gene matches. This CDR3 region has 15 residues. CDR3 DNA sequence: TGTGCCAGCAGCCCCACATCGACAGGGCCCGGGGAGCTGTTTTTT. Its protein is CASSPTSTGPGELFF.

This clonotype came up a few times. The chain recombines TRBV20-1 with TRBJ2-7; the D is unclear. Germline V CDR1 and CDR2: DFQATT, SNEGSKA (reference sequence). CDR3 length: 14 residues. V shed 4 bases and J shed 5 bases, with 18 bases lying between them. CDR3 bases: TGCAGTGCTAAAGACCTAGATCCTGTCGACGAGCAGTACTTC. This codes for CSAKDLDPVDEQYF.

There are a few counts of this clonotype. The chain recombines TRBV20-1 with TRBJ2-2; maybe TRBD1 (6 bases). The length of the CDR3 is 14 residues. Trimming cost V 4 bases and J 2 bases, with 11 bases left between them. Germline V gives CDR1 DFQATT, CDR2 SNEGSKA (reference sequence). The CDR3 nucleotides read TGCAGTGCTAAAAGGGACACCAACACCGGGGAGCTGTTTTTT. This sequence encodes CSAKRDTNTGELFF.

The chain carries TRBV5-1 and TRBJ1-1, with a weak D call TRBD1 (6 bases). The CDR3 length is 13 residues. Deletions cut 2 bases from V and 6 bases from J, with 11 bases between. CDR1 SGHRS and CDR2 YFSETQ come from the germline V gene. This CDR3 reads CASSLQGGPEAFF. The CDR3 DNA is TGCGCCAGCAGCTTACAGGGTGGGCCTGAAGCTTTCTTT.

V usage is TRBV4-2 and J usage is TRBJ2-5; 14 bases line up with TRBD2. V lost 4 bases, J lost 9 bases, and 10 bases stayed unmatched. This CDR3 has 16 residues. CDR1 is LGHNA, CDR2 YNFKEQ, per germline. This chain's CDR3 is CASSREPLGLAGAQYF. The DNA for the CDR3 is TGTGCCAGCAGCCGGGAACCTCTGGGACTAGCGGGGGCCCAGTACTTC.

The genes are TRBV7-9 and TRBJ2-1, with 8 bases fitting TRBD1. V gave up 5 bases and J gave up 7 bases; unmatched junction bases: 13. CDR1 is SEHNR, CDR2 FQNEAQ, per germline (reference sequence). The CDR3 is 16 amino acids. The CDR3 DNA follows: TGTGCCAGCAGCCAAGGCCCCAGACAGGGGAAAAATGAGCAGTTCTTC. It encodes CASSQGPRQGKNEQFF.

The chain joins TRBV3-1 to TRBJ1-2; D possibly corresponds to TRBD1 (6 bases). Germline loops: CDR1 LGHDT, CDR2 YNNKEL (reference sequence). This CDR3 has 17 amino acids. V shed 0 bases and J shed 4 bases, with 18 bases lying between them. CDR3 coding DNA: TGTGCCAGCAGCCAAGATACCCCCCAGGGGCTGGGCTATGGCTACACCTTC. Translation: CASSQDTPQGLGYGYTF. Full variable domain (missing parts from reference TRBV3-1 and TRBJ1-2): DTAVSQTPKYLVTQMGNDKSIKCEQNLGHDTMYWYKQDSKKFLKIMFSYNNKELIINETVPNRFSPKSPDKAHLNLHINSLELGDSAVYFCASSQDTPQGLGYGYTFGSGTRLTVV.

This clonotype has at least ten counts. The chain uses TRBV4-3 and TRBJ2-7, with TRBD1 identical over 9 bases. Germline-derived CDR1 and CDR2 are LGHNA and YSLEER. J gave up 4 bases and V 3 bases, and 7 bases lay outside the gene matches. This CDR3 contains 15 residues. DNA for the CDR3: TGCGCCAGCAGCCAGGGGACAGGGTCCAGGTACGAGCAGTACTTC. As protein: CASSQGTGSRYEQYF.

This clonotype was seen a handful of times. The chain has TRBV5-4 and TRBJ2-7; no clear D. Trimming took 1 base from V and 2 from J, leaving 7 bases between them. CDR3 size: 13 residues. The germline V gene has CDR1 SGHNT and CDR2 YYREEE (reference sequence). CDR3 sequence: CASSLYGAYEQYF. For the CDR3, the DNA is TGTGCCAGCAGCTTGTACGGAGCCTACGAGCAGTACTTC. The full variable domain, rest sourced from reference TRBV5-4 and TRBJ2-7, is ETGVTQSPTHLIKTRGQQVTLRCSSQSGHNTVSWYQQALGQGPQFIFQYYREEENGRGNFPPRFSGLQFPNYSSELNVNALELDDSALYLCASSLYGAYEQYFGPGTRLTVT.

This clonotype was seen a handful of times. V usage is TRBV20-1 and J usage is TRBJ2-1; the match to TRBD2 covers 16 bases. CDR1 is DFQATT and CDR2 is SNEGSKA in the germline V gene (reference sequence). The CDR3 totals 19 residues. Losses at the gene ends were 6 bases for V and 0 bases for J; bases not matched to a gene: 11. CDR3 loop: CSAEAGLAGGPGSYNEQFF. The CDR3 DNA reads TGCAGTGCAGAGGCGGGACTAGCGGGGGGGCCGGGCTCCTACAATGAGCAGTTCTTC.

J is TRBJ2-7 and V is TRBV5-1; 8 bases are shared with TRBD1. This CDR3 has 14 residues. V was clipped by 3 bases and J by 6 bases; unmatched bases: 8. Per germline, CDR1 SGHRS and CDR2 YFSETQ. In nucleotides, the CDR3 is TGCGCCAGCAGCTCCGGACAGGGACGGGGCGAGCAGTACTTC. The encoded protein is CASSSGQGRGEQYF.

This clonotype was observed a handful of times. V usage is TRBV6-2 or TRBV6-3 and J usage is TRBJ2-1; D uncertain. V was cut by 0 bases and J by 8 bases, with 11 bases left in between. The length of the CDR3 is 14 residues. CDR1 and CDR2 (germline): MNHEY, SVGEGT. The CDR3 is CASSYSQSYHEQFF. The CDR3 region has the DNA TGTGCCAGCAGTTACTCACAGAGTTACCATGAGCAGTTCTTC.

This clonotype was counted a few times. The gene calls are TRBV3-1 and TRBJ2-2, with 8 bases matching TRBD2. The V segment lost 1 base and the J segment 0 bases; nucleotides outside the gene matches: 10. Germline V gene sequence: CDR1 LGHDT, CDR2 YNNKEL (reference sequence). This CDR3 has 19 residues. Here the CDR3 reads CASSQVFGGRITNTGELFF. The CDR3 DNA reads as TGTGCCAGCAGCCAAGTCTTCGGCGGGAGGATAACGAACACCGGGGAGCTGTTTTTT.

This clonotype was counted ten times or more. Here the CDR3 DNA reads TGCAGCGCGGGACCTGAGGACAATGAGCAGTTCTTC. Protein product: CSAGPEDNEQFF. V is TRBV29-1 and J is TRBJ2-1; D possibly matches TRBD1 or TRBD2 (5 bases each). V lost 7 bases, J lost 5 bases, and 12 bases lay in between. The germline gives CDR1 SQVTM, CDR2 ANQGSEA. This CDR3 comprises 12 residues.

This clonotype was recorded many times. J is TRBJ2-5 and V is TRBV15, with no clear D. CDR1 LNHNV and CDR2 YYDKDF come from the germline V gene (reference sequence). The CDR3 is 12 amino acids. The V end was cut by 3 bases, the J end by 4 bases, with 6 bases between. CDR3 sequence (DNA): TGTGCCACCAGCAGGGGAACAGAGACCCAGTACTTC. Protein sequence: CATSRGTETQYF. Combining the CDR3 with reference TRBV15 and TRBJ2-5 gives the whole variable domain DAMVIQNPRYQVTQFGKPVTLSCSQTLNHNVMYWYQQKSSQAPKLLFHYYDKDFNNEADTPDNFQSRRPNTSFCFLDIRSPGLGDTAMYLCATSRGTETQYFGPGTRLLVL.

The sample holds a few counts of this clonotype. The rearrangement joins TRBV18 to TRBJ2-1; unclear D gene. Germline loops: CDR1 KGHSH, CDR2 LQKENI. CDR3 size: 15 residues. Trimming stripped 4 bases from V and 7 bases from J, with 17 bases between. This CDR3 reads CASSLGSLIMNEQFF. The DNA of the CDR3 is TGTGCCAGCTCACTCGGCTCCCTGATCATGAATGAGCAGTTCTTC.

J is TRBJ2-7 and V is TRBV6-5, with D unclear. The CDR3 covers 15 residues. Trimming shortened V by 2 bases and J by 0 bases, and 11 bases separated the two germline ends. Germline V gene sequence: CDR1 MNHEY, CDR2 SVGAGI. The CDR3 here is CASSYLSGISYEQYF. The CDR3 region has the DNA TGTGCCAGCAGTTACCTGAGTGGCATCTCCTACGAGCAGTACTTC.

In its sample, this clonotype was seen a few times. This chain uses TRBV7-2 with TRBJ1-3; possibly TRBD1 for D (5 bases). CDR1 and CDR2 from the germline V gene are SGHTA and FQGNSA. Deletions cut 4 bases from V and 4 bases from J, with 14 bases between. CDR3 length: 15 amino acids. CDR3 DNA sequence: TGTGCCAGCAGCTATGGGGGTGAACCCGGAAACACCATATATTTT. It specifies CASSYGGEPGNTIYF.

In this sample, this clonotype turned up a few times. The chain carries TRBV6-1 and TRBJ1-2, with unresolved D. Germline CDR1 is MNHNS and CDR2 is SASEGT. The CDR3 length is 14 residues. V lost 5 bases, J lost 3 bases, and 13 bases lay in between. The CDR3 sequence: CASSPPGAYYGYTF. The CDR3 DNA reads TGTGCCAGCAGTCCTCCGGGAGCATACTATGGCTACACCTTC.

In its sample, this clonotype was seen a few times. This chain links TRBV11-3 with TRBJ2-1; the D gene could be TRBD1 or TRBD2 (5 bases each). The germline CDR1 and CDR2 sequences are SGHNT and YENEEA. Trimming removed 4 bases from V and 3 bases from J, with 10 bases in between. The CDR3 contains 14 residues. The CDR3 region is CASSSGPNYNEQFF. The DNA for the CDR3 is TGTGCCAGCAGCTCGGGACCGAACTACAATGAGCAGTTCTTC.

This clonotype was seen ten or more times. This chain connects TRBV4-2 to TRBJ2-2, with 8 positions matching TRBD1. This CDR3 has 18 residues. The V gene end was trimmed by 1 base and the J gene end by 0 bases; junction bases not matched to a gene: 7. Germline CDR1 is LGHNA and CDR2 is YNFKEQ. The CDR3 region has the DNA TGTGCCAGCAGCCAAGTCCTCAGGGGGCTCGCGAACACCGGGGAGCTGTTTTTT. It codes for CASSQVLRGLANTGELFF.

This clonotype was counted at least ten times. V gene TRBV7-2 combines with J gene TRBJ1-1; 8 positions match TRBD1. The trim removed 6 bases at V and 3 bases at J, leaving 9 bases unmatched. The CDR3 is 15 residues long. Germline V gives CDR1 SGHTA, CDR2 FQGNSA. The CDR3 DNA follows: TGTGCCAGCAGGGCTAGCCAGGGGGCGTACACTGAAGCTTTCTTT. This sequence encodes CASRASQGAYTEAFF.

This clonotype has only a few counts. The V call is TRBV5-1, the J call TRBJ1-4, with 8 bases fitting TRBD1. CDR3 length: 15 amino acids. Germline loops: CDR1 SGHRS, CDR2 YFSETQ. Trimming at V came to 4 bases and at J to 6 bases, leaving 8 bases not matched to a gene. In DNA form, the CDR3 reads TGCGCCAGCAGCCCCGGACAGGGAGGCCATGAAAAACTGTTTTTT. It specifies CASSPGQGGHEKLFF.

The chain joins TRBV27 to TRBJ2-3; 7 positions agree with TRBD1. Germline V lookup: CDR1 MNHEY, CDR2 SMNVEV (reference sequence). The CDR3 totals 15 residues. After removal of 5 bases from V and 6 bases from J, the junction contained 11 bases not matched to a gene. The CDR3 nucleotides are TGTGCCAGCAGTGGGACAGCATTAGCTGGGGATACGCAGTATTTT. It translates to CASSGTALAGDTQYF.

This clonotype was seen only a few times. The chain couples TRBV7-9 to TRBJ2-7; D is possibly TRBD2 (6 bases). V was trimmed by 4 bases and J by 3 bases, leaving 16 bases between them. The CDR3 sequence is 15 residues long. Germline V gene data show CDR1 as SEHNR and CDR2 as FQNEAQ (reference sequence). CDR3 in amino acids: CASSSWGVMDYEQYF. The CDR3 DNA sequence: TGTGCCAGCAGCTCCTGGGGGGTTATGGACTACGAGCAGTACTTC.

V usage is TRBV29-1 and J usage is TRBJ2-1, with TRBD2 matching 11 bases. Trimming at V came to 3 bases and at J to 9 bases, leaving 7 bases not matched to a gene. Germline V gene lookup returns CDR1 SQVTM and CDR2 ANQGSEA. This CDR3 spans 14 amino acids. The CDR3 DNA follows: TGCAGCGTTGAGATAGCGGGAGGGCCGATTGAGCAGTTCTTC. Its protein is CSVEIAGGPIEQFF.

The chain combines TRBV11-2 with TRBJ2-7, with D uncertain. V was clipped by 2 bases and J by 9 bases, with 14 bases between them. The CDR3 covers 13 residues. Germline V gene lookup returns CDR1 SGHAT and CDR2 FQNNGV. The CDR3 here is CASSLTPGSGQYF. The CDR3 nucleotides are TGTGCCAGCAGCTTAACCCCAGGTTCCGGGCAGTACTTC.

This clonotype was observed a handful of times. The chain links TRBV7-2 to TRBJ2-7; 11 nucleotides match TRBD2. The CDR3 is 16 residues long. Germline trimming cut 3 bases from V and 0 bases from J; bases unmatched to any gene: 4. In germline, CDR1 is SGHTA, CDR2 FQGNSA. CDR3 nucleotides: TGTGCCAGCAGCTTGCAGGGACTAGCGGCCTCCTACGAGCAGTACTTC. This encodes CASSLQGLAASYEQYF.

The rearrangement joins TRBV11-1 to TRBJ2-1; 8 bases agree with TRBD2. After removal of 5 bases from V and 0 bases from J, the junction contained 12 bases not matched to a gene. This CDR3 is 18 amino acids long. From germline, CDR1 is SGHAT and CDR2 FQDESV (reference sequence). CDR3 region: CASSNRGGRGNSYNEQFF. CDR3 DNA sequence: TGTGCCAGCAGCAACCGGGGGGGGCGGGGAAACTCCTACAATGAGCAGTTCTTC.